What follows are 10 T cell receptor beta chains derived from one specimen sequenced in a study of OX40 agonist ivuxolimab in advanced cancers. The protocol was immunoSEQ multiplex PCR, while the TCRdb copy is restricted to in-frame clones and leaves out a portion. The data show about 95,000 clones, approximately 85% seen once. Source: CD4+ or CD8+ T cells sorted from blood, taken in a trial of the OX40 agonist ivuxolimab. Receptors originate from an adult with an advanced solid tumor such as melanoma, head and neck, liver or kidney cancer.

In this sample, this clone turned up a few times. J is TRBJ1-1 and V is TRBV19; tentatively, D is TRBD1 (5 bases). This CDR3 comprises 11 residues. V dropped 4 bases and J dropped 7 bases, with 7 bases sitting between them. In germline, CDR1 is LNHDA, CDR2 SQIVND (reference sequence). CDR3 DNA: TGTGCCAGTAGTACGACAGTTGAAGCTTTCTTT. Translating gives CASSTTVEAFF. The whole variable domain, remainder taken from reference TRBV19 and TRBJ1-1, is DGGITQSPKYLFRKEGQNVTLSCEQNLNHDAMYWYRQDPGQGLRLIYYSQIVNDFQKGDIAEGYSVSREKKESFPLTVTSAQKNPTAFYLCASSTTVEAFFGQGTRLTVV.

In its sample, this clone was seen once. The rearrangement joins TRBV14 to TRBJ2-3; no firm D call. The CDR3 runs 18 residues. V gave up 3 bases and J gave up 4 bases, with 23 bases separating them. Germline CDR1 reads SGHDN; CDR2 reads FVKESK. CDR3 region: CASSQWSDTAAFPDTQYF. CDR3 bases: TGTGCCAGCAGCCAGTGGTCAGATACGGCCGCCTTCCCAGATACGCAGTATTTT.

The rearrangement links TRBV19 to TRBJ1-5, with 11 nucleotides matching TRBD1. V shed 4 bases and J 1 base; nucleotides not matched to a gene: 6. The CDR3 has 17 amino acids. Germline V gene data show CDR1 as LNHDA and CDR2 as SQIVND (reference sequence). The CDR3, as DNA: TGTGCCAGTAGTACCAGAAGGACAGGGGGCAGCAATCAGCCCCAGCATTTT. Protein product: CASSTRRTGGSNQPQHF.

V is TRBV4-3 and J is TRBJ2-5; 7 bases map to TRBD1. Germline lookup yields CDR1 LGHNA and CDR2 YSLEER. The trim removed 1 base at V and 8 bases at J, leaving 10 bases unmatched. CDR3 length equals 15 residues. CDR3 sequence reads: CASSQASTGLGTQYF. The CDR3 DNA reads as TGCGCCAGCAGCCAAGCCTCGACAGGGCTCGGTACCCAGTACTTC.

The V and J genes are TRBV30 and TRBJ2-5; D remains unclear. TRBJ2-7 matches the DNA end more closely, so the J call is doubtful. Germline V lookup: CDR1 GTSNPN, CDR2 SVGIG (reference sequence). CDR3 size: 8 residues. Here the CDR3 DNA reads TGTGCCTTATACGAGCAGTACTTC. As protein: CALYEQYF.

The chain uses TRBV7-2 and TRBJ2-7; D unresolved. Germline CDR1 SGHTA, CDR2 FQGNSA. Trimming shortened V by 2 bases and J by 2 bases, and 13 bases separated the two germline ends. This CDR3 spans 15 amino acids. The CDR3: CASSLNPTTTYEQYF. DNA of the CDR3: TGTGCCAGCAGCTTAAACCCGACAACTACCTACGAGCAGTACTTC.

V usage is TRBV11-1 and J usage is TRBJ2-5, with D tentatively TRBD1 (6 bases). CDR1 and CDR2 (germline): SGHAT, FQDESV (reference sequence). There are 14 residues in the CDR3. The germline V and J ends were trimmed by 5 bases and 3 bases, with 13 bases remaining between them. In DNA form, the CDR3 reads TGTGCCAGCAGCCCTCCCGACAGGAAAGAGACCCAGTACTTC. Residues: CASSPPDRKETQYF.

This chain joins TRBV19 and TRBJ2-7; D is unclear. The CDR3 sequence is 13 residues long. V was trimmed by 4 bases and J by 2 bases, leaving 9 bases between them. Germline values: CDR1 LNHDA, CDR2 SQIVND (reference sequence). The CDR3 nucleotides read TGTGCCAGTAGTAATGTTGCCACCTACGAGCAGTACTTC. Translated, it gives CASSNVATYEQYF. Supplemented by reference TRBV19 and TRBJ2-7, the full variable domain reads DGGITQSPKYLFRKEGQNVTLSCEQNLNHDAMYWYRQDPGQGLRLIYYSQIVNDFQKGDIAEGYSVSREKKESFPLTVTSAQKNPTAFYLCASSNVATYEQYFGPGTRLTVT.

This chain's CDR3 is CASSQERASGSTDTQYF. The CDR3 DNA follows: TGTGCCAGCAGCCAAGAAAGGGCTAGCGGGAGCACAGATACGCAGTATTTT. The chain links TRBV4-2 to TRBJ2-3; 8 bases align to TRBD2. CDR1 and CDR2 (germline): LGHNA, YNFKEQ. The CDR3 has 17 amino acids. V lost 0 bases and J lost 0; bases outside the gene matches: 5.

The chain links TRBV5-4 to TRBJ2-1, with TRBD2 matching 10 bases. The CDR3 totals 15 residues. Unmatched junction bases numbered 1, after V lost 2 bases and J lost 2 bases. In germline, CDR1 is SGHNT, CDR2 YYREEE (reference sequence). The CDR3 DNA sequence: TGTGCCAGCAGCTTAGGGACTAGCGCCTACAATGAGCAGTTCTTC. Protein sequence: CASSLGTSAYNEQFF.